One sample yielded the 18 T cell receptor beta chains listed below, sequenced in a study of blood T cell repertoires in COVID-19 (dated by TCRdb to the early 2020s). Library prep was done by the immunoSEQ multiplex PCR assay. TCRdb retrieved this table from immuneACCESS and kept in-frame rearrangements only. Not all clones are present; in checked studies, unresolved V genes account for under half, and no reason is known for the remainder. For this sample there are 110,000 or so clones; about two thirds appear just once. About 1.8% of the sample belongs to the ten largest clones. The sequencing sample was made of peripheral blood. Receptors were obtained from a woman aged 40 to 49 with acute or convalescent COVID-19.

The rearrangement uses TRBV4-3 and TRBJ2-1; D perhaps matches TRBD2 (6 bases). The CDR3 contains 13 residues. V was pared by 0 bases and J by 9 bases, with 9 bases between. Germline lookup yields CDR1 LGHNA and CDR2 YSLEER. CDR3 amino acids: CASSQDRAGEQFF. In nucleotides, the CDR3 is TGCGCCAGCAGCCAAGACAGAGCGGGTGAGCAGTTCTTC.

V gene TRBV9 combines with J gene TRBJ2-5; TRBD1 aligns across 9 bases. CDR3 length equals 13 residues. Germline V gene lookup returns CDR1 SGDLS and CDR2 YYNGEE. With 6 bases clipped from V and 5 bases from J, the junction kept 5 bases outside the gene matches. CDR3: CASNPGQGETQYF. The CDR3 bases are TGTGCCAGCAACCCGGGACAGGGCGAGACCCAGTACTTC.

This chain links TRBV6-5 with TRBJ1-5; D unresolved. The length of the CDR3 is 15 residues. The V end was cut by 2 bases, the J end by 2 bases, with 10 bases between. Germline V gives CDR1 MNHEY, CDR2 SVGAGI. The CDR3 loop is CASSYGGGGNQPQHF. The CDR3 coding sequence is TGTGCCAGCAGTTACGGTGGCGGGGGCAATCAGCCCCAGCATTTT.

The V and J genes are TRBV18 and TRBJ2-1; 11 nucleotides line up with TRBD2. The germline V gene has CDR1 KGHSH and CDR2 LQKENI. V gave up 3 bases and J gave up 5 bases; unmatched junction bases: 6. The CDR3 is 16 amino acids. The CDR3 bases are TGTGCCAGCTCACCTAGCGGGGGGGCCTTCCACAATGAGCAGTTCTTC. This encodes CASSPSGGAFHNEQFF.

The V call is TRBV6-5, the J call TRBJ1-5, with TRBD1 matching over 7 bases. J was trimmed by 6 bases and V by 5 bases; bases with no gene match: 10. The germline gives CDR1 MNHEY, CDR2 SVGAGI. This CDR3 comprises 15 residues. The CDR3: CASSPTGAASQPQHF. CDR3 coding DNA: TGTGCCAGCAGTCCAACAGGGGCCGCAAGTCAGCCCCAGCATTTT.

This clone was counted between two and nine times. The chain joins TRBV3-1 (or the pseudogene TRBV3-2) to TRBJ1-1; weak D call: TRBD1 (6 bases). Deletions cut 3 bases from V and 3 bases from J, with 8 bases between. The CDR3 extends over 13 amino acids. Germline V gives CDR1 LGHDT, CDR2 YNNKEL (reference sequence). The CDR3 DNA follows: TGTGCCAGCAGCCATGAGGGGGACACTGAAGCTTTCTTT. It yields the protein CASSHEGDTEAFF.

CDR3 DNA: TGTGCCAGCAGTTACCAATCGAACACTGAAGCTTTCTTT. This sequence encodes CASSYQSNTEAFF. The chain links TRBV6-2 or TRBV6-3 to TRBJ1-1, with no clear D. The CDR3 loop spans 13 amino acids. The V end lost 2 bases, the J end lost 1 base, and 5 bases lay between the germline ends. Germline CDR1 MNHEY, CDR2 SVGEGT.

The chain employs TRBV6-5 and TRBJ1-6; weak D call: TRBD1 (6 bases). Germline-derived CDR1 and CDR2 are MNHEY and SVGAGI. This CDR3 contains 15 residues. V dropped 6 bases and J dropped 10 bases, with 19 bases sitting between them. CDR3: CASSLGLGGGSPLHF. DNA of the CDR3: TGTGCCAGCAGCCTGGGGTTAGGGGGGGGCTCACCCCTCCACTTT.

The gene calls are TRBV28 and TRBJ1-2; D gene unclear. The germline gives CDR1 MDHEN, CDR2 SYDVKM. This CDR3 has 15 residues. The V and J ends lost 3 bases and 2 bases respectively, with 13 bases between them. As DNA, the CDR3 is TGTGCCAGCAGTTTTAACGACGGAGTGAACTATGGCTACACCTTC. It translates to CASSFNDGVNYGYTF.

The count of this clone is one. The chain is built from TRBV27 and TRBJ1-5, with 8 bases matching TRBD1. The CDR3 totals 14 residues. V trimming: 6 bases; J trimming: 3 bases; junction bases outside the gene matches: 4. The germline V gene has CDR1 MNHEY and CDR2 SMNVEV (reference sequence). The DNA for the CDR3 is TGTGCCAGCAGGGACAGGGCGATCAATCAGCCCCAGCATTTT. Amino acid sequence: CASRDRAINQPQHF.

This clone was seen only a few times. Written as DNA, the CDR3 is TGTGCCAGCAGCTTGGTAGGACAGGGTTCGGCCTATGGCTACACCTTC. Translation gives CASSLVGQGSAYGYTF. The chain links TRBV5-6 to TRBJ1-2; 8 nucleotides line up with TRBD1. Germline loops: CDR1 SGHDT, CDR2 YYEEEE. V gave up 0 bases and J gave up 4 bases; unmatched junction bases: 8. The CDR3 has 16 amino acids.

The chain couples TRBV3-1 (or the pseudogene TRBV3-2) to TRBJ1-6, with 9 bases fitting TRBD1. Germline V CDR1 and CDR2: LGHDT, YNNKEL (reference sequence). V gave up 4 bases and J gave up 8 bases; unmatched junction bases: 3. This CDR3 is 14 amino acids long. The CDR3 reads CASSRQGGDSPLHF. The CDR3 DNA reads as TGTGCCAGCAGCCGACAGGGGGGTGATTCACCCCTCCACTTT.

This clone has a single count. The chain is built from TRBV12-5 and TRBJ2-2; the D is unclear. The V and J ends lost 1 base and 10 bases respectively, with 10 bases between them. This CDR3 is built from 13 residues. Germline-derived CDR1 and CDR2 are LGHNT and FRNRAP. The CDR3 is CASGLEQVEELFF. The CDR3 coding sequence is TGTGCTAGTGGTTTGGAGCAGGTCGAGGAGCTGTTTTTT.

The chain is built from TRBV10-3 and TRBJ1-5; TRBD1 aligns across 7 bases. CDR3 size: 17 residues. The V segment lost 6 bases and the J segment 0 bases; nucleotides outside the gene matches: 11. Germline CDR1 and CDR2: ENHRY and SYGVKD. The CDR3 sequence is CAISQTGPLYSNQPQHF. CDR3 in DNA: TGTGCCATCAGCCAGACAGGGCCCCTATATAGCAATCAGCCCCAGCATTTT.

V usage is TRBV7-6 and J usage is TRBJ2-3; 9 nucleotides match TRBD2. Germline trimming cut 2 bases from V and 6 bases from J; bases unmatched to any gene: 6. The germline gives CDR1 SGHVS, CDR2 FNYEAQ. This CDR3 is 15 amino acids long. For the CDR3, the DNA is TGTGCCAGCAGCTTATCAGCGGGGGGTCAGGATACGCAGTATTTT. Translation: CASSLSAGGQDTQYF. Full variable domain (rest looked up from reference TRBV7-6 and TRBJ2-3): GAGVSQSPRYKVTKRGQDVALRCDPISGHVSLYWYRQALGQGPEFLTYFNYEAQQDKSGLPNDRFSAERPEGSISTLTIQRTEQRDSAMYRCASSLSAGGQDTQYFGPGTRLTVL.

This clone has a handful of counts. Compared with germline, one end of the junction differs, possibly owing to a read error. V is TRBV14 and J is TRBJ1-6; 7 bases align to TRBD1. This CDR3 contains 14 residues. Germline V gives CDR1 SGHDN, CDR2 FVKESK. In nucleotides, the CDR3 is TGTGCCAGCAGCAAAGAGACAGGGAATTCACCCCTCCACTTT. This translates into CASSKETGNSPLHF. Combining the CDR3 with reference TRBV14 and TRBJ1-6 gives the whole variable domain EAGVTQFPSHSVIEKGQTVTLRCDPISGHDNLYWYRRVMGKEIKFLLHFVKESKQDESGMPNNRFLAERTGGTYSTLKVQPAELEDSGVYFCASSKETGNSPLHFGNGTRLTVT.

The chain combines TRBV10-3 with TRBJ2-1; no reliable D call. Germline CDR1 and CDR2: ENHRY and SYGVKD. V dropped 10 bases and J dropped 7 bases, with 2 bases sitting between them. The CDR3 is made up of 8 amino acids. For the CDR3, the DNA is TGTGCCACAAATGAGCAGTTCTTC. It yields the protein CATNEQFF.

The CDR3 sequence is CASSMSRQADEQYF. The CDR3 bases are TGTGCCAGTAGTATGAGTCGGCAGGCCGACGAGCAGTACTTC. The J gene is TRBJ2-7, the V gene TRBV19; no reliable D call. Trimming left V 3 bases short and J 5 bases short, with 14 bases between. The CDR3 loop spans 14 amino acids. Germline CDR1 and CDR2: LNHDA and SQIVND (reference sequence).